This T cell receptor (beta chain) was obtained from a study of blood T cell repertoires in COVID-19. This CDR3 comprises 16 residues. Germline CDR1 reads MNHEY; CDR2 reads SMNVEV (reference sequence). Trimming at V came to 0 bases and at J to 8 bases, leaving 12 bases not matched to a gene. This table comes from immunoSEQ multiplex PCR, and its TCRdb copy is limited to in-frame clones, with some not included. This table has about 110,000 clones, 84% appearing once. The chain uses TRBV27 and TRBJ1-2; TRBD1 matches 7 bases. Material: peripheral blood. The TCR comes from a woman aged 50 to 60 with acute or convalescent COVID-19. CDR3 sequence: CASSLSWTGVLGGYTF. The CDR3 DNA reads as TGTGCCAGCAGTTTATCGTGGACAGGAGTCTTGGGCGGCTACACCTTC.